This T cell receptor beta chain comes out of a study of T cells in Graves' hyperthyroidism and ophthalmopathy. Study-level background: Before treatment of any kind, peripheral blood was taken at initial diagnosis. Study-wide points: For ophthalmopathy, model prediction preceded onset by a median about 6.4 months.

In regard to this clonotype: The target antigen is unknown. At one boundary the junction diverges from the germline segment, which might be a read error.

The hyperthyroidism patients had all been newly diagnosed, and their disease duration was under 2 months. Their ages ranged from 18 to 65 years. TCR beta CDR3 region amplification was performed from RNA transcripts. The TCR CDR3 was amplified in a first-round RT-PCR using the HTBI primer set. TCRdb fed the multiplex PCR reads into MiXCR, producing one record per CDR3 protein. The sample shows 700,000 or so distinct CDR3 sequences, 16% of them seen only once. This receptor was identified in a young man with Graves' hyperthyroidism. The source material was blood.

As DNA, the CDR3 is TGTGCCAGCAGCAACGTGGGGAGGACTTCGGGGTTGCACTTC. The encoded protein is CASSNVGRTSGLHF. V and J are TRBV7-9 and TRBJ2-5; tentative D call: TRBD2 (6 bases). The CDR3 runs 14 residues. CDR1 and CDR2 (germline): SEHNR, FQNEAQ (reference sequence).